The 8 T cell receptor beta chains reported below all come from one sample, sequenced in a study of cytomegalovirus exposure and HLA in healthy donors. Primers: 60 Vbeta forward and 13 Jbeta reverse. Generated by immunoSEQ multiplex PCR, the TCRdb table keeps only in-frame clones and is missing some. The sample includes about 120,000 clones, 60% to 85% of them seen just once. The sample consisted of PBMCs. The receptors here all came from a woman aged 40 to 49 in good health and CMV-seropositive.

The chain couples TRBV4-1 to TRBJ2-7, with TRBD2 as a possible D gene (6 bases). Deletions cut 2 bases from V and 6 bases from J, with 17 bases between. The CDR3 length is 15 residues. Looked up from germline, CDR1 is MGHRA and CDR2 is YSYEKL. Here the CDR3 DNA reads TGCGCCAGCAGCCAAAACCGGGACTTCTATTCCGAGCAGTACTTC. Amino acids: CASSQNRDFYSEQYF.

Within the sample, this clone is medium-sized (0.01 to 0.1%). The DNA of the CDR3 is TGCGCCAGCAGCCAGGACCGGGGATCGCGGGAGGTTAGCACCGGGGAGCTGTTTTTT. Residues: CASSQDRGSREVSTGELFF. This chain uses TRBV4-3 with TRBJ2-2, with 8 bases fitting TRBD2. The CDR3 runs 19 residues. The V gene end was trimmed by 3 bases and the J gene end by 4 bases; junction bases not matched to a gene: 16. The germline CDR1 and CDR2 sequences are LGHNA and YSLEER.

The chain recombines TRBV7-2 with TRBJ2-3; 9 positions agree with TRBD1. Germline V lookup: CDR1 SGHTA, CDR2 FQGNSA. CDR3 length: 15 residues. Trimming at V came to 5 bases and at J to 8 bases, leaving 11 bases not matched to a gene. Here the CDR3 DNA reads TGTGCCAGCAGCCGTGTTCGGAGGGGACAGGGTACGCAGTATTTT. Translating gives CASSRVRRGQGTQYF. Variable domain in full (rest from reference TRBV7-2 and TRBJ2-3): GAGVSQSPSNKVTEKGKDVELRCDPISGHTALYWYRQSLGQGLEFLIYFQGNSAPDKSGLPSDRFSAERTGGSVSTLTIQRTQQEDSAVYLCASSRVRRGQGTQYFGPGTRLTVL.

This rearrangement joins TRBV28 to TRBJ1-2; D perhaps matches TRBD1 (6 bases). Trimming removed 0 bases at V and 6 bases at J, with 11 bases between. Germline CDR1 and CDR2: MDHEN and SYDVKM. This CDR3 is 14 amino acids long. CDR3 sequence: CASSLWGTNNGYTF. CDR3 DNA: TGTGCCAGCAGTTTATGGGGGACAAATAATGGCTACACCTTC.

The V call is TRBV28, the J call TRBJ1-5, with a tentative D call TRBD1 (5 bases). Deletions cut 7 bases from V and 7 bases from J, with 11 bases between. The CDR3 sequence is 12 residues long. Germline loops: CDR1 MDHEN, CDR2 SYDVKM. The CDR3 DNA reads TGTGCCAGCAAGATTTCAGGGCAGCCCCAGCATTTT. Protein product: CASKISGQPQHF.

The V and J genes are TRBV14 and TRBJ2-1, with 9 bases matching TRBD1. V was pared by 4 bases and J by 6 bases, with 4 bases of the junction left unmatched. The CDR3 is 14 residues long. Looked up from germline, CDR1 is SGHDN and CDR2 is FVKESK. CDR3 DNA: TGTGCCAGCAGCCGACAGGGGGAATCCAATGAGCAGTTCTTC. Protein: CASSRQGESNEQFF.

V gene TRBV5-1 combines with J gene TRBJ2-7, with D possibly TRBD2 on 6 matching bases. The CDR3 has 18 residues. The germline V gene encodes CDR1 SGHRS and CDR2 YFSETQ. Trimming removed 2 bases from V and 2 bases from J, with 23 bases in between. CDR3 residues: CASSLGDGSGTTTYEQYF. CDR3 DNA sequence: TGCGCCAGCAGCTTAGGAGACGGGAGTGGGACGACCACCTACGAGCAGTACTTC.

V gene TRBV4-2 combines with J gene TRBJ1-4; 9 bases map to TRBD1. Germline values: CDR1 LGHNA, CDR2 YNFKEQ. After removal of 7 bases from V and 8 bases from J, the junction contained 8 bases not matched to a gene. CDR3 size: 14 residues. CDR3 sequence (DNA): TGTGCCAGCACCCCGGGACAGGGAAGCGAAAAACTGTTTTTT. Protein: CASTPGQGSEKLFF.